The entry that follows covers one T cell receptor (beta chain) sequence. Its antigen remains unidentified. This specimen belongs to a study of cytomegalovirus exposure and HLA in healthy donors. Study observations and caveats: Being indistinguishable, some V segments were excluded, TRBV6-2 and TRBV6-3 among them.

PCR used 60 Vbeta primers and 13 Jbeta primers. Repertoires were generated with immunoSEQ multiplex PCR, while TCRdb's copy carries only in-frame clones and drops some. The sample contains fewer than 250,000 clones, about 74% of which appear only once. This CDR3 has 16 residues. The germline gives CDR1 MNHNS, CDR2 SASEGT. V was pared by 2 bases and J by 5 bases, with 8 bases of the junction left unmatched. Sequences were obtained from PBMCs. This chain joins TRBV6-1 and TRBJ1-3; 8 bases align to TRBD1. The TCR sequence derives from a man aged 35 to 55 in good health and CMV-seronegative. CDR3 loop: CASSERVTGARNTIYF. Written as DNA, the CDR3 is TGTGCCAGCAGTGAAAGGGTGACAGGGGCCCGAAACACCATATATTTT.